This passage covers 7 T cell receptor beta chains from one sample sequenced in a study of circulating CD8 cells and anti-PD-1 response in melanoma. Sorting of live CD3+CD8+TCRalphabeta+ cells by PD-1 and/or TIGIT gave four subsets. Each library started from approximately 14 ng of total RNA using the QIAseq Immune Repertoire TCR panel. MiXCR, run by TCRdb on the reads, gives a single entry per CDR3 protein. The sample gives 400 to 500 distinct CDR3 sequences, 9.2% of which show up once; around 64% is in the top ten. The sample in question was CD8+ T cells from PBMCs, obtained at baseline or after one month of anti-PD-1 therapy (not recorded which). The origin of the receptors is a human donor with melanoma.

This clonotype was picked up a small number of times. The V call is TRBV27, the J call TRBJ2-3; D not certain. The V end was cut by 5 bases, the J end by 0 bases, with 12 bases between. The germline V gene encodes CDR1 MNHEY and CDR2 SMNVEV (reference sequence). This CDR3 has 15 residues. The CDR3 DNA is TGTGCCAGCAGTACGACCCCCCCCAGCACAGATACGCAGTATTTT. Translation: CASSTTPPSTDTQYF.

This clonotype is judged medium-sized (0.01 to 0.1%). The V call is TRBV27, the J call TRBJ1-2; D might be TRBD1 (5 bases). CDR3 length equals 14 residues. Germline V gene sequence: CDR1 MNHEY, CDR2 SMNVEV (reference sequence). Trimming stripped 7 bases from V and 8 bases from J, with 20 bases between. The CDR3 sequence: CASKTTDSIYGYTF. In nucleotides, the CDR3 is TGTGCCAGCAAAACGACAGACTCTATCTACGGCTACACCTTC.

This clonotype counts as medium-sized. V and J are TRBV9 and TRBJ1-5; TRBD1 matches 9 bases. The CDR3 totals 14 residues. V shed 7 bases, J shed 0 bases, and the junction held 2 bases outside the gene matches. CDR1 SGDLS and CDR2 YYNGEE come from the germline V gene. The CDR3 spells CASGTGYSNQPQHF. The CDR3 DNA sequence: TGTGCCAGCGGGACAGGGTATAGCAATCAGCCCCAGCATTTT.

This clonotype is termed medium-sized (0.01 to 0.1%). CDR3 sequence: CASSWQGRNEQFF. CDR3 nucleotides: TGTGCCAGTAGTTGGCAGGGCCGCAATGAGCAGTTCTTC. This sequence joins TRBV19 and TRBJ2-1, with a possible D match to TRBD1 (5 bases). V was cut by 5 bases and J by 6 bases, with 11 bases left in between. The CDR3 length is 13 residues. CDR1 LNHDA and CDR2 SQIVND come from the germline V gene (reference sequence).

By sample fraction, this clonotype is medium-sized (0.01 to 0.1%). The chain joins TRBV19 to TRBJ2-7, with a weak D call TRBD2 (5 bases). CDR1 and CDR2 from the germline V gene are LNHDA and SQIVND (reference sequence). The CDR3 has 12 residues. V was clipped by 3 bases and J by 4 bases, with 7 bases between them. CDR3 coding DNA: TGTGCCAGTAGTATTGCGGGTTACGAGCAGTACTTC. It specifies CASSIAGYEQYF.

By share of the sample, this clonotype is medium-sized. The CDR3 DNA reads TGTGCCAGTAGTACCCAGGGTTACCGTTATGGCTACACCTTC. Amino acid sequence: CASSTQGYRYGYTF. This rearrangement joins TRBV19 to TRBJ1-2; D might be TRBD1 (5 bases). Germline CDR1 reads LNHDA; CDR2 reads SQIVND (reference sequence). V was trimmed by 4 bases and J by 5 bases, leaving 14 bases between them. The CDR3 covers 14 residues.

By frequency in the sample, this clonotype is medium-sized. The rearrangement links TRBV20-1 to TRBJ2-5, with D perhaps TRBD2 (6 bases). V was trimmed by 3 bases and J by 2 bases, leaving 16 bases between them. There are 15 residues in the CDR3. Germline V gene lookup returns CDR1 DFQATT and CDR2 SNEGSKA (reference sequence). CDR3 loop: CSARQTFGGQETQYF. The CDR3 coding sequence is TGCAGTGCTAGGCAGACCTTTGGAGGGCAAGAGACCCAGTACTTC.